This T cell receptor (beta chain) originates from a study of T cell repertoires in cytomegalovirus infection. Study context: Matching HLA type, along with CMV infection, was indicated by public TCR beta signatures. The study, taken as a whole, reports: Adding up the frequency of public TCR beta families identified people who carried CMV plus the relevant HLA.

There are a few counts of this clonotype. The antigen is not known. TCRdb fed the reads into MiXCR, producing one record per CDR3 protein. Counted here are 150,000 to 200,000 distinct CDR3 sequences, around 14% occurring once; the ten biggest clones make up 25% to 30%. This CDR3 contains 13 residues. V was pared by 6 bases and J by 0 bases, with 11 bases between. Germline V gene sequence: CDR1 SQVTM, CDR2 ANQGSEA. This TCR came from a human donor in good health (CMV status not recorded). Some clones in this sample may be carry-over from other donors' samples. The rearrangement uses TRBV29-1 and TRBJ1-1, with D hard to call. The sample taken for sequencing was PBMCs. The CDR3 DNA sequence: TGCAGCGTCTCGACACGATTGAACACTGAAGCTTTCTTT. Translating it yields CSVSTRLNTEAFF.